A selection of T cell receptor beta chains follows, all from one sample in a study of blood T cell repertoires in COVID-19. The table came from immunoSEQ multiplex PCR; TCRdb's copy has only in-frame clones and leaves some out. The sample gives roughly 150,000 clones, 78% of which show up once; 5% to 6.5% is in the top ten. The sequenced sample was PBMCs or T cells enriched from blood (not recorded which). The receptor source for this set is a woman in her fifties or sixties who had recovered from COVID-19. Each CDR3 is given with its conserved first and last residue. D genes are given only for firm matches. Size values are once, few and many counts, or a class for expanded clones, and some rows have none.

TRBV5-1	NA	NA	TRBJ2-3	TGCGCCAGCCAGGTCACAGATACGCAGTATTTT	CASQVTDTQYF
TRBV27	TRBD1	NA	TRBJ1-5	TGTGCCAGCAGTTTATTCTTCCCGGGACAGAGTAGCAATCAGCCCCAGCATTTT	CASSLFFPGQSSNQPQHF
TRBV5-1	NA	NA	TRBJ1-1	TGCGCCAGCAGCTCAGGAATGGACAGCCGGAACACTGAAGCTTTCTTT	CASSSGMDSRNTEAFF
TRBV15	NA	NA	TRBJ1-2	TGTGCCACCAGCAGAGGCTCCCAGGGTACCTATGGCTACACCTTC	CATSRGSQGTYGYTF
TRBV11-3	NA	NA	TRBJ1-6	TGTGCCAGCAGCTTAGATTGGCGAGGACCCCTCCACTTT	CASSLDWRGPLHF
TRBV15	NA	NA	TRBJ2-5	TGTGCCACCAGCAGCGACCTAGGGACCCAGTACTTC	CATSSDLGTQYF
TRBV11-3	NA	NA	TRBJ2-1	TGTGCCAGCAGCTTAGGGGCCAGTTACAATGAGCAGTTCTTC	CASSLGASYNEQFF
TRBV5-5	TRBD2	NA	TRBJ2-4	TGTGCCAGCAGCTTGGGGACTAGCGGTGCCAAAAACATTCAGTACTTC	CASSLGTSGAKNIQYF
TRBV19	NA	few	TRBJ1-4	TGTGCCAGTAGTATAGAAGGCAGGGGTGAGGAAAAACTGTTTTTT	CASSIEGRGEEKLFF
TRBV5-1	TRBD2	NA	TRBJ2-2	TGCGCCAGCAGCTTGCCTAGCGGGGAGAAAGCGAACACCGGGGAGCTGTTTTTT	CASSLPSGEKANTGELFF
TRBV6-6	TRBD1	NA	TRBJ1-4	TGTGCCAGCAGTACCGGGACAGGGAGTGAAAAACTGTTTTTT	CASSTGTGSEKLFF
TRBV29-1	NA	NA	TRBJ2-5	TGCAGCGCTGTCTTCGCCTTCGGAGGGCCTAGTAGGGGAGGAGAGACCCAGTACTTC	CSAVFAFGGPSRGGETQYF
TRBV2	TRBD1	NA	TRBJ1-1	TGTGCCAGCAGTGGGGGACAGAAGAACACTGAAGCTTTCTTT	CASSGGQKNTEAFF
TRBV25-1	NA	NA	TRBJ2-7	TGTGCCAGCAGTGTAAGGGGAGAGCAGTACTTC	CASSVRGEQYF
TRBV5-1	NA	NA	TRBJ2-7	TGCGCCAGCAGCTTGGTTGGGACTGGCTCCTACGAGCAGTACTTC	CASSLVGTGSYEQYF
TRBV3-1/TRBV3-2	TRBD1	NA	TRBJ2-2	TGTGCCAGCAAGGCTCAGAGGGGGCAGTACAGGAACACCGGGGAGCTGTTTTTT	CASKAQRGQYRNTGELFF
TRBV5-1	NA	NA	TRBJ2-5	TGCGCCAGCGACGTGACGGGGGAAGGGTCGACCCAGTACTTC	CASDVTGEGSTQYF
TRBV7-9	NA	NA	TRBJ1-2	TGTGCCAGCAGCTTACTTGAACAGGGTGATGGCTACACCTTC	CASSLLEQGDGYTF
TRBV5-6	TRBD1	NA	TRBJ1-1	TGTGCCAGCAGCTTGGACAGGGGGCAAGCTTTCTTT	CASSLDRGQAFF
TRBV25-1	NA	few	TRBJ1-5	TGTGCCAGCAGTGCGATTAACAACGCAGGGGATCAGCCCCAGCATTTT	CASSAINNAGDQPQHF
TRBV7-9	NA	NA	TRBJ1-1	TGTGCCAGCAGCCCAACCGGGACAATGAACACTGAAGCTTTCTTT	CASSPTGTMNTEAFF
TRBV7-9	TRBD1	NA	TRBJ1-2	TGTGCCAGCAGCTTAAGCTTAAGGACAGGGGGGGATGGCTACACCTTC	CASSLSLRTGGDGYTF
TRBV5-6	TRBD1	NA	TRBJ1-5	TGTGCCAGCAGCTTGGGACTCCGGGACAGGGGATCCCAGCCCCAGCATTTT	CASSLGLRDRGSQPQHF
TRBV28	NA	NA	TRBJ1-2	TGTGCCAGCAAGGAAGGACTCTATGGCTACACCTTC	CASKEGLYGYTF
TRBV19	NA	NA	TRBJ1-2	TGTGCCAGTAGGTGGCTACAGGATAACTATGGCTACACCTTC	CASRWLQDNYGYTF
TRBV14	NA	NA	TRBJ2-1	TGTGCCAGCAGCCTCGGGATTGAGCAGTTCTTC	CASSLGIEQFF
TRBV5-1	NA	NA	TRBJ1-1	TGCGCCAGCAGCGTAGACAGGAACACTGAAGCTTTCTTT	CASSVDRNTEAFF